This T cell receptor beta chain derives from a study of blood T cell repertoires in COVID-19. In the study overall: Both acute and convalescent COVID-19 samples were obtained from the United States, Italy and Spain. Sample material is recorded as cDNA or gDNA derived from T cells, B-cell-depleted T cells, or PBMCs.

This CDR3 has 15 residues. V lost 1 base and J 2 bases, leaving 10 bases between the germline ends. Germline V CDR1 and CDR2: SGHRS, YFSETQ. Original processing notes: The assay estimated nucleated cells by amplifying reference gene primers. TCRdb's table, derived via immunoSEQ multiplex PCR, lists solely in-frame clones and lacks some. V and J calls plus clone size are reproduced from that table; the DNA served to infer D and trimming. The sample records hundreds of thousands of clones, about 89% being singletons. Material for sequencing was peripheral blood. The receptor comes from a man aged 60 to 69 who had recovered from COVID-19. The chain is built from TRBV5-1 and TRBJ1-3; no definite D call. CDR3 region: CASSLYGIPGNTIYF. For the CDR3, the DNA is TGCGCCAGCAGCTTGTACGGGATCCCTGGAAACACCATATATTTT. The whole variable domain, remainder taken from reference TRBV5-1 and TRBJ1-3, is KAGVTQTPRYLIKTRGQQVTLSCSPISGHRSVSWYQQTPGQGLQFLFEYFSETQRNKGNFPGRFSGRQFSNSRSEMNVSTLELGDSALYLCASSLYGIPGNTIYFGEGSWLTVV.